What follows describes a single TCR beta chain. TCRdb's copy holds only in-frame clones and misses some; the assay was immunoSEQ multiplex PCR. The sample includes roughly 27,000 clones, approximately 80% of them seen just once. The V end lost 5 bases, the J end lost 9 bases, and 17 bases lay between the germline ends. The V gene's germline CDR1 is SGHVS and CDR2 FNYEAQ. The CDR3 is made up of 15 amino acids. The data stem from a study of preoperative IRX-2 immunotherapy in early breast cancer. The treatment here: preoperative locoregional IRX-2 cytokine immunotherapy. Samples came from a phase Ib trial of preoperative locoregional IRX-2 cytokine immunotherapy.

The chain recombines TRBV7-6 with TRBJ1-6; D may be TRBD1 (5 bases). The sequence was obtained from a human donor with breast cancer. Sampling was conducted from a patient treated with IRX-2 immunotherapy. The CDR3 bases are TGTGCCAGCAGCCTTGGCGGGGGTTGGAGTTCACCCCTCCACTTT. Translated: CASSLGGGWSSPLHF. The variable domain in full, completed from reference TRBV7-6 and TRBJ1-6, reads GAGVSQSPRYKVTKRGQDVALRCDPISGHVSLYWYRQALGQGPEFLTYFNYEAQQDKSGLPNDRFSAERPEGSISTLTIQRTEQRDSAMYRCASSLGGGWSSPLHFGNGTRLTVT.